Each of the 24 T cell receptor beta chains below was sequenced from the same sample in a study of molecular identifiers for immune sequencing clone quantification. In TCRdb, the PCR reads were re-called with MiXCR into one record per CDR3 protein. The data show about 640,000 distinct CDR3 sequences, about 20% seen once. The sequenced sample was naive CD8+ T cells from blood, with Jurkat cell RNA spiked in. As to subset: FACS-sorted CD8+CD4-CCR7+CD45RA+ naive T cells. The receptor set was obtained from a human donor in good health. Some libraries in this study had Jurkat cell RNA spiked in.

This clonotype was found many times. This chain joins TRBV7-9 and TRBJ1-1; D is uncertain. Looked up from germline, CDR1 is SEHNR and CDR2 is FQNEAQ (reference sequence). This CDR3 has 12 residues. V was shortened by 5 bases and J by 7 bases, with 11 bases between the two germline ends. The chain's CDR3 is CASSEPGNEAFF. CDR3 coding DNA: TGTGCCAGCAGCGAACCGGGAAATGAAGCTTTCTTT.

This clonotype was observed at least ten times. V usage is TRBV28 and J usage is TRBJ2-7, with 9 bases matching TRBD2. The length of the CDR3 is 14 residues. Looked up from germline, CDR1 is MDHEN and CDR2 is SYDVKM. J was trimmed by 5 bases and V by 4 bases; bases with no gene match: 6. CDR3 protein: CASSWASGTNEQYF. For the CDR3, the DNA is TGTGCCAGCAGTTGGGCTAGCGGGACCAACGAGCAGTACTTC.

This clonotype was observed many times. The gene calls are TRBV5-4 and TRBJ1-5, with TRBD1 as a possible D gene (5 bases). The CDR3 runs 14 residues. Germline V gene lookup returns CDR1 SGHNT and CDR2 YYREEE (reference sequence). Trimming removed 7 bases at V and 4 bases at J, with 15 bases between. The CDR3 DNA sequence: TGTGCCAGCGGTTCATGGGGGAGAAATCAGCCCCAGCATTTT. It specifies CASGSWGRNQPQHF.

As for this clonotype: Possible read error: a much larger clone is one base away. V gene TRBV27 combines with J gene TRBJ2-5; D might be TRBD2 (6 bases). V was cut by 0 bases and J by 5 bases, with 19 bases left in between. The CDR3 has 17 residues. Germline V gene data show CDR1 as MNHEY and CDR2 as SMNVEV (reference sequence). The CDR3 DNA reads as TGTGCCAGCAGTTTATCCGTCTCCCTCGGGAGAGGTGAGACCCAGTACTTC. Translated, it gives CASSLSVSLGRGETQYF.

This clonotype was observed at least ten times. The chain combines TRBV14 with TRBJ2-3; D not certain. V was shortened by 0 bases and J by 2 bases, with 9 bases between the two germline ends. The CDR3 runs to 15 residues. Germline CDR1 and CDR2: SGHDN and FVKESK. Here the CDR3 DNA reads TGTGCCAGCAGCCAAGATAGTGGAGTCACAGATACGCAGTATTTT. Protein sequence: CASSQDSGVTDTQYF.

This clonotype was seen a handful of times. The CDR3 bases are TGCGCCAGCAGCAAAGGACAGGGGGTCCCTGAAGCTTTCTTT. This gives the protein CASSKGQGVPEAFF. The chain has TRBV4-1 and TRBJ1-1, with TRBD1 matching over 10 bases. After removal of 5 bases from V and 6 bases from J, the junction contained 6 bases not matched to a gene. There are 14 residues in the CDR3. Germline V gene data show CDR1 as MGHRA and CDR2 as YSYEKL.

This clonotype was observed a single time. This could be a read error, since a much larger clone is one nucleotide away. The chain recombines TRBV4-1 with TRBJ2-1; 8 bases are a match to TRBD2. The V gene's germline CDR1 is MGHRA and CDR2 YSYEKL. The CDR3 sequence is 16 residues long. In DNA, the CDR3 is TGCGCCTGCAGCCAAACCCCAGCGGGGGACTACAATGAGCAGTTCTTC. Encoded protein: CACSQTPAGDYNEQFF.

This clonotype has at least ten counts. This rearrangement joins TRBV20-1 to TRBJ2-7, with D perhaps TRBD1 (5 bases). Trimming left V 4 bases short and J 7 bases short, with 20 bases between. Germline loops: CDR1 DFQATT, CDR2 SNEGSKA (reference sequence). This CDR3 has 14 residues. The CDR3 sequence is CSAIGPDTSGEQYF. The CDR3 DNA follows: TGCAGTGCTATTGGCCCGGACACGAGTGGTGAGCAGTACTTC.

This clonotype has just a few counts. The chain joins TRBV19 to TRBJ1-1; a weak D match, TRBD1 (5 bases). The ends were cut back, 7 bases at V and 0 bases at J, with 9 bases in the middle. In germline, CDR1 is LNHDA, CDR2 SQIVND (reference sequence). The CDR3 covers 13 residues. Here the CDR3 reads CASNPTVNTEAFF. The CDR3 DNA follows: TGTGCCAGTAACCCGACAGTGAACACTGAAGCTTTCTTT.

This clonotype appeared many times. The V gene is TRBV20-1, the J gene TRBJ2-7; 8 bases agree with TRBD2. The ends lost 6 bases at V and 2 bases at J; junction bases unmatched: 9. CDR1 is DFQATT and CDR2 is SNEGSKA in the germline V gene (reference sequence). The CDR3 spans 14 residues. The CDR3 loop reads CSALGLAATYEQYF. CDR3 in DNA: TGCAGTGCCCTAGGACTAGCAGCGACCTACGAGCAGTACTTC.

At least ten counts were recorded for this clonotype. This chain uses TRBV28 with TRBJ2-3, with 11 bases aligning to TRBD2. With 1 base clipped from V and 0 bases from J, the junction kept 6 bases outside the gene matches. There are 18 residues in the CDR3. Germline CDR1 and CDR2: MDHEN and SYDVKM. CDR3 loop: CASSLLFGTSGSTDTQYF. In DNA, the CDR3 is TGTGCCAGCAGTTTATTGTTCGGGACTAGCGGAAGCACAGATACGCAGTATTTT.

The genes are TRBV19 and TRBJ2-2; 10 positions agree with TRBD1. Germline trimming cut 2 bases from V and 10 bases from J; bases unmatched to any gene: 10. Per germline, CDR1 LNHDA and CDR2 SQIVND (reference sequence). The CDR3 runs to 16 residues. CDR3 nucleotide sequence: TGTGCCAGTAGTATATCGGGACAGGGGACCAACGCGGAGCTGTTTTTT. As protein: CASSISGQGTNAELFF.

This clonotype was picked up a small number of times. The germline gene is not matched at one end of the junction; a read error may be the cause. The genes are TRBV29-1 and TRBJ1-2, with 7 positions matching TRBD1. This CDR3 spans 11 amino acids. The germline CDR1 and CDR2 sequences are SQVTM and ANQGSEA. The CDR3 DNA reads as TGCAGCTCCGGACAGGACTATGGCTTCACCTTC. Its protein is CSSGQDYGFTF.

The chain joins TRBV9 to TRBJ2-7, with D possibly matching TRBD2 (6 bases). Germline V gene lookup returns CDR1 SGDLS and CDR2 YYNGEE. V lost 0 bases and J 3 bases, leaving 10 bases between the germline ends. The CDR3 sequence is 14 residues long. The CDR3: CASSVDVSGYEQYF. CDR3 nucleotide sequence: TGTGCCAGCAGCGTAGACGTTAGCGGCTACGAGCAGTACTTC.

The sample holds a few counts of this clonotype. The chain combines TRBV12-3 or TRBV12-4 with TRBJ2-3; D is possibly TRBD1 or TRBD2 (5 bases each). Trimming left V 5 bases short and J 6 bases short, with 12 bases between. This CDR3 has 13 residues. CDR3 sequence: CASSKAGSDTQYF. CDR3 DNA: TGTGCCAGCAGTAAGGCAGGGAGCGATACGCAGTATTTT.

V gene TRBV18 combines with J gene TRBJ2-7; 7 nucleotides agree with TRBD1. Germline CDR1 is KGHSH and CDR2 is LQKENI. This CDR3 has 14 amino acids. Germline trimming cut 4 bases from V and 3 bases from J; bases unmatched to any gene: 6. The CDR3 spells CASSHRDRIYEQYF. CDR3 nucleotides: TGTGCCAGCTCACACCGGGACAGAATCTACGAGCAGTACTTC.

The DNA for the CDR3 is TGTGCCAGCAGTATTAACCGGGACCACCTCTACGAGCAGTACTTC. This sequence encodes CASSINRDHLYEQYF. This chain links TRBV13 with TRBJ2-7; D is tentatively TRBD1 or TRBD2 (5 bases each). Trimming left V 6 bases short and J 3 bases short, with 18 bases between. The CDR3 consists of 15 residues. CDR1 and CDR2 from the germline V gene are PRHDT and FYEKMQ (reference sequence).

This clonotype showed up many times. This chain links TRBV4-1 with TRBJ2-5; 7 nucleotides match TRBD1. CDR1 and CDR2 (germline): MGHRA, YSYEKL. CDR3 length: 16 amino acids. V lost 2 bases to trimming and J lost 3 bases; unmatched junction nucleotides: 9. CDR3 bases: TGCGCCAGCAGCCAATCATCCAGGGGGATGGAAGAGACCCAGTACTTC. Protein sequence: CASSQSSRGMEETQYF.

The CDR3 spells CASRVGQNTGELFF. CDR3 DNA: TGTGCCAGCAGGGTGGGACAGAACACCGGGGAGCTGTTTTTT. The gene calls are TRBV6-5 and TRBJ2-2; D is perhaps TRBD1 (6 bases). The germline V gene has CDR1 MNHEY and CDR2 SVGAGI. There are 14 residues in the CDR3. Trimming removed 6 bases from V and 1 base from J, with 9 bases in between.

This clonotype has ten or more counts. The chain has TRBV11-2 and TRBJ1-5; D remains unclear. Germline values: CDR1 SGHAT, CDR2 FQNNGV. The germline V and J ends were trimmed by 2 bases and 3 bases, with 5 bases remaining between them. The CDR3 spans 13 residues. The DNA for the CDR3 is TGTGCCAGCAGCTTAAACGCCAATCAGCCCCAGCATTTT. Protein product: CASSLNANQPQHF.

This clonotype was counted at least ten times. The chain uses TRBV7-2 and TRBJ2-7, with TRBD2 identical over 8 bases. Trimming cost V 5 bases and J 2 bases; bases outside gene matches: 5. There are 14 residues in the CDR3. From germline, CDR1 is SGHTA and CDR2 FQGNSA. This CDR3 reads CASSPGLGTYEQYF. CDR3 in DNA: TGTGCCAGCAGCCCGGGACTAGGGACCTACGAGCAGTACTTC.

This clonotype was observed many times. The genes are TRBV7-9 and TRBJ2-1; D might be TRBD1 (5 bases). Trimming left V 0 bases short and J 4 bases short, with 10 bases between. CDR1 is SEHNR, CDR2 FQNEAQ, per germline (reference sequence). This CDR3 spans 15 amino acids. The CDR3 protein is CASSLAQGKYNEQFF. The CDR3 DNA reads TGTGCCAGCAGCTTAGCGCAGGGAAAGTACAATGAGCAGTTCTTC.

With respect to this clonotype: A much larger clone lies one base from this, so it may be a read error. Here the CDR3 reads CASSLGKPTEAFF. In nucleotides, the CDR3 is TGTGCCAGCAGTTTAGGCAAGCCCACTGAAGCTTTCTTT. The chain joins TRBV12-3 or TRBV12-4 to TRBJ1-1; D remains ambiguous. There are 13 residues in the CDR3. Trimming stripped 1 base from V and 4 bases from J, with 7 bases between.

The table lists this clonotype with a few counts. CDR3 residues: CAIHSGGAETQYF. CDR3 in DNA: TGTGCCATCCATAGCGGGGGGGCGGAGACCCAGTACTTC. The chain is built from TRBV7-8 and TRBJ2-5, with 11 positions matching TRBD2. The V gene end was trimmed by 10 bases and the J gene end by 5 bases; junction bases not matched to a gene: 6. Per the germline V gene, CDR1 is SGHVS and CDR2 is FQNEAQ. The CDR3 is 13 amino acids.